The clone carrying this T cell receptor (beta chain) showed up just a few times. The data were taken from a study of early T cells in non-severe SARS-CoV-2 infection. The CDR3 is 15 residues long. Looked up from germline, CDR1 is WNHNN and CDR2 is SYGVQD (reference sequence). The V end was cut by 2 bases, the J end by 3 bases, with 10 bases between. TCRdb processed the 5' RACE reads anew with MiXCR; each CDR3 protein has one entry. Here the sample spans 65,000 to 80,000 distinct CDR3 sequences, about 13% being singletons. This sequence originates from an adult who was a healthcare worker with PCR-confirmed SARS-CoV-2 infection or an uninfected control (not recorded which). Sequencing was done on a sample of whole blood. V and J are TRBV10-1 and TRBJ2-2; weak D call: TRBD2 (6 bases). CDR3 DNA: TGCGCCAGCAGTGAGGACGGGAGTGACACCGGGGAGCTGTTTTTT. Translation gives CASSEDGSDTGELFF.